Shown below are 9 T cell receptor beta chains from a single sample sequenced in a study of T cell repertoires in cytomegalovirus infection (dated by TCRdb to the late 2010s). No antigens are known for them. This sample's treatment or condition label indicates: in vitro stimulation with specific CMV peptide epitopes to enrich CMV-specific T cells. Sequenced on an Illumina HiSeq 1500. The public sequencing data were trimmed at Q25 with fastp and processed into clonotypes with MiXCR by TCRdb, which kept only in-frame beta chains. Entries are consolidated by CDR3 protein sequence, retaining the most common genes and DNA. The sample has about 770,000 distinct CDR3 sequences on record, 29% of them singletons. The ten top clones hold approximately 14% of the sample. The source was cultured CD8+ T cells from PBMCs, collected from culture after CMV antigen stimulation. The receptors were sampled from a human donor in good health (CMV status not recorded). Some clones in this sample may be carry-over from other donors' samples.

This chain connects TRBV20-1 to TRBJ2-1; 9 nucleotides agree with TRBD1. This CDR3 has 15 amino acids. V dropped 3 bases and J dropped 10; count of bases not matched to a gene: 13. CDR1 is DFQATT, CDR2 SNEGSKA, per germline (reference sequence). The CDR3 DNA is TGCAGTGCTAGTGGGACAGGGACCTCTATTTGGGAGCAGTTCTTC. It codes for CSASGTGTSIWEQFF.

The rearrangement uses TRBV4-1 and TRBJ2-7; TRBD2 aligns across 7 bases. The germline CDR1 and CDR2 sequences are MGHRA and YSYEKL. V lost 1 base and J lost 1; bases outside the gene matches: 4. This CDR3 has 15 residues. The CDR3 region is CASSQVPGGSYEQYF. CDR3 in DNA: TGCGCCAGCAGCCAAGTTCCCGGGGGGTCCTACGAGCAGTACTTC.

The V and J genes are TRBV4-1 and TRBJ1-1; no reliable D call. The CDR3 spans 13 residues. V lost 1 base, J lost 4 bases, and 7 bases lay in between. CDR1 is MGHRA, CDR2 YSYEKL, per germline. CDR3 in amino acids: CASSQGDTTEAFF. Written as DNA, the CDR3 is TGCGCCAGCAGCCAAGGAGACACCACTGAAGCTTTCTTT.

The chain joins TRBV27 to TRBJ2-5, with a tentative D call TRBD1 (6 bases). Germline V gene data show CDR1 as MNHEY and CDR2 as SMNVEV (reference sequence). This CDR3 comprises 14 residues. V was shortened by 5 bases and J by 5 bases, with 15 bases between the two germline ends. Here the CDR3 DNA reads TGTGCCAGCAGTCCCCGACAGGTGATGGAGACCCAGTACTTC. Amino acids: CASSPRQVMETQYF.

In the case of this clonotype: A read error may produce the germline difference seen at one junction end. This chain uses TRBV14 with TRBJ1-2; D is possibly TRBD1 (5 bases). CDR3 length equals 13 residues. The germline CDR1 and CDR2 sequences are SGHDN and FVKESK. CDR3 DNA sequence: TGTGCCCGCAGCCAAGCCCCGACAGACGGCTACACCTTC. Its protein is CARSQAPTDGYTF.

This clonotype has a handful of counts. This chain joins TRBV12-3 or TRBV12-4 and TRBJ2-5; D is uncertain. Trimming took 3 bases from V and 5 from J, leaving 13 bases between them. CDR3 length equals 14 residues. This CDR3 is CASSLRPIGETQYF. The CDR3 DNA reads TGTGCCAGCAGTTTGAGACCTATCGGGGAGACCCAGTACTTC.

This clonotype was observed a few times. The chain combines TRBV9 with TRBJ1-6; D unclear. The germline CDR1 and CDR2 sequences are SGDLS and YYNGEE. The ends were cut back, 0 bases at V and 7 bases at J, with 14 bases in the middle. This CDR3 comprises 16 residues. The CDR3: CASSVDAGSGNSPLHF. CDR3 sequence (DNA): TGTGCCAGCAGCGTAGATGCGGGATCGGGGAATTCACCCCTCCACTTT.

This clonotype was detected a few times. The V call is TRBV10-3, the J call TRBJ2-3; D possibly matches TRBD1 or TRBD2 (6 bases each). The CDR3 is made up of 13 amino acids. V shed 11 bases and J shed 0 bases, with 12 bases lying between them. Germline V CDR1 and CDR2: ENHRY, SYGVKD. This CDR3 is CAQRGDSTDTQYF. The DNA for the CDR3 is TGTGCCCAAAGGGGGGACAGCACAGATACGCAGTATTTT.

This clonotype was seen only a few times. CDR3 protein: CASSLPLTGGPGVDTQYF. The CDR3 DNA is TGTGCCAGCAGCTTACCGCTAACGGGGGGCCCTGGGGTAGATACGCAGTATTTT. The rearrangement links TRBV11-2 to TRBJ2-3, with D possibly TRBD2 on 7 matching bases. CDR1 is SGHAT and CDR2 is FQNNGV in the germline V gene. The CDR3 contains 18 residues. Trimming removed 2 bases from V and 5 bases from J, with 23 bases in between.